Shown below are 20 T cell receptor beta chains from a single sample sequenced in a study of vaccination effects on CD4 cells after COVID-19. Sequencing followed a ViraFEST assay step that expanded antigen-specific CD4+ T cells with viral peptide pools. Having been cultured for 9 to 11 days, the cells underwent CD4+ T cell isolation. None of these healthy vaccinees had been infected with SARS-CoV-2 before vaccination. These TCRs are of unknown antigen specificity. Only in-frame clones appear in the TCRdb table, and some are missing; sequencing was by immunoSEQ multiplex PCR. The sample yields just under 75,000 clones, approximately 75% seen once. The sequenced sample was CD4+ T cells from PBMCs cultured with HCoV-NL63 spike peptides, obtained before COVID-19 vaccination. The receptors were sampled from a human donor who received a COVID-19 vaccine.

The gene calls are TRBV6-5 and TRBJ1-4; the D gene is possibly TRBD1 (5 bases). There are 15 residues in the CDR3. The V end was cut by 7 bases, the J end by 0 bases, with 12 bases between. CDR1 is MNHEY and CDR2 is SVGAGI in the germline V gene. The CDR3 DNA reads as TGTGCCAGCAAATTACCAGGGTCAACTAATGAAAAACTGTTTTTT. The encoded protein is CASKLPGSTNEKLFF.

The chain employs TRBV4-1 and TRBJ2-2, with D possibly TRBD2 on 5 matching bases. V was trimmed by 2 bases and J by 5 bases, leaving 9 bases between them. The germline V gene encodes CDR1 MGHRA and CDR2 YSYEKL. The CDR3 totals 14 residues. Written as DNA, the CDR3 is TGCGCCAGCAGCCAACCCACTAGGACCGGGGAGCTGTTTTTT. It encodes CASSQPTRTGELFF.

Written as DNA, the CDR3 is TGTGCCAGCAGCTTAGATGGGTCTGTTTGGTTAAATGGCTACACCTTC. Protein product: CASSLDGSVWLNGYTF. This chain links TRBV7-3 with TRBJ1-2; D remains unclear. CDR3 size: 16 residues. CDR1 is SGHTA and CDR2 is FQGTGA in the germline V gene. V lost 2 bases and J 6 bases, leaving 19 bases between the germline ends.

The chain employs TRBV5-1 and TRBJ2-1, with a tentative D call TRBD1 (6 bases). Trimming stripped 5 bases from V and 4 bases from J, with 13 bases between. In germline, CDR1 is SGHRS, CDR2 YFSETQ. The CDR3 contains 14 residues. As DNA, the CDR3 is TGCGCCAGCAGATATTGGACAGATTACAATGAGCAGTTCTTC. This encodes CASRYWTDYNEQFF.

This clone was seen only a few times. The gene calls are TRBV7-2 and TRBJ1-2, with D possibly TRBD1 on 5 matching bases. Looked up from germline, CDR1 is SGHTA and CDR2 is FQGNSA. The CDR3 runs 13 residues. V was clipped by 5 bases and J by 1 base, with 8 bases between them. The CDR3 DNA sequence: TGTGCCAGCAGCCTGAGGGGTAACTATGGCTACACCTTC. This codes for CASSLRGNYGYTF.

This chain links TRBV5-1 with TRBJ1-3; no reliable D call. V lost 0 bases to trimming and J lost 0 bases, with 7 bases between them. Germline values: CDR1 SGHRS, CDR2 YFSETQ. This CDR3 has 15 residues. CDR3 region: CASSLGAFSGNTIYF. The CDR3 DNA reads as TGCGCCAGCAGCTTGGGGGCGTTCTCTGGAAACACCATATATTTT.

The chain employs TRBV3-1 (or the pseudogene TRBV3-2) and TRBJ1-1, with TRBD1 identical over 9 bases. CDR1 is LGHDT and CDR2 is YNNKEL in the germline V gene (reference sequence). Germline trimming cut 4 bases from V and 5 bases from J; bases unmatched to any gene: 8. The CDR3 is 15 amino acids. CDR3 sequence: CASSPPQGARTEAFF. The CDR3 DNA sequence: TGTGCCAGCAGCCCTCCACAGGGGGCTCGGACTGAAGCTTTCTTT.

The chain employs TRBV3-1 (or the pseudogene TRBV3-2) and TRBJ2-3; perhaps TRBD1 as D (6 bases). CDR1 LGHDT and CDR2 YNNKEL come from the germline V gene (reference sequence). Trimming shortened V by 6 bases and J by 0 bases, and 13 bases separated the two germline ends. The CDR3 is 15 amino acids. DNA of the CDR3: TGTGCCAGCAGACATTGGACAGATAGCACAGATACGCAGTATTTT. This translates into CASRHWTDSTDTQYF.

This clone has a handful of counts. V and J are TRBV18 and TRBJ2-5, with TRBD2 matching over 15 bases. The CDR3 covers 17 residues. The germline CDR1 and CDR2 sequences are KGHSH and LQKENI. Germline trimming cut 8 bases from V and 4 bases from J; bases unmatched to any gene: 11. The CDR3 protein is CASTRTSGGASRETQYF. In nucleotides, the CDR3 is TGTGCCAGCACAAGGACTAGCGGGGGGGCCTCGCGAGAGACCCAGTACTTC.

V is TRBV6-1 and J is TRBJ2-5; D unresolved. Germline CDR1 is MNHNS and CDR2 is SASEGT. CDR3 length: 14 amino acids. V lost 2 bases and J 3 bases, leaving 10 bases between the germline ends. CDR3 sequence: CASSERGREETQYF. CDR3 bases: TGTGCCAGCAGTGAACGTGGGCGCGAAGAGACCCAGTACTTC.

J is TRBJ2-3 and V is TRBV24-1; TRBD1 is a possible D gene (5 bases). The CDR3 has 11 residues. Trimming cost V 9 bases and J 5 bases, with 8 bases left between them. Germline CDR1 is KGHDR and CDR2 is SFDVKD. CDR3 bases: TGTGCCACCGCAGGGCGAGATACGCAGTATTTT. Translation gives CATAGRDTQYF.

The genes are TRBV6-5 and TRBJ2-2; 7 bases align to TRBD2. This CDR3 region has 15 residues. In germline, CDR1 is MNHEY, CDR2 SVGAGI. Unmatched junction bases numbered 3, after V lost 2 bases and J lost 3 bases. CDR3 region: CASSYVGGDTGELFF. The CDR3 nucleotides read TGTGCCAGCAGTTACGTTGGGGGGGACACCGGGGAGCTGTTTTTT.

The V gene is TRBV2, the J gene TRBJ1-5; no clear D. From germline, CDR1 is SNHLY and CDR2 FYNNEI. Trimming pared 6 bases from V and 9 bases from J, leaving 21 bases between. This CDR3 comprises 15 residues. CDR3 loop: CASRDAPGSPGPQHF. CDR3 DNA: TGTGCCAGCAGGGACGCTCCCGGGTCCCCGGGGCCCCAGCATTTT.

This clone has a handful of counts. The rearrangement uses TRBV7-2 and TRBJ2-4, with 10 positions matching TRBD2. This CDR3 is 16 amino acids long. Unmatched junction bases numbered 4, after V lost 3 bases and J lost 2 bases. The germline V gene encodes CDR1 SGHTA and CDR2 FQGNSA. The CDR3 sequence: CASSFMTSGSKNIQYF. In DNA form, the CDR3 reads TGTGCCAGCAGCTTCATGACTAGCGGGTCCAAAAACATTCAGTACTTC.

The chain uses TRBV6-5 and TRBJ2-7, with 7 bases that match TRBD1. CDR1 and CDR2 from the germline V gene are MNHEY and SVGAGI. V dropped 5 bases and J dropped 9; count of bases not matched to a gene: 13. The CDR3 loop spans 14 amino acids. This CDR3 is CASSPRTGTEWQYV. The CDR3 nucleotides read TGTGCCAGCAGTCCGAGGACAGGAACAGAGTGGCAGTACGTC.

This clone was counted between two and nine times. This chain uses TRBV5-1 with TRBJ2-3, with D hard to call. Trimming pared 4 bases from V and 2 bases from J, leaving 2 bases between. There are 11 residues in the CDR3. Per the germline V gene, CDR1 is SGHRS and CDR2 is YFSETQ. In DNA form, the CDR3 reads TGCGCCAGCAGCATCACAGATACGCAGTATTTT. Its protein product is CASSITDTQYF.

For the CDR3, the DNA is TGTGCCAGCTCACCAAGGACAGGGGGCGAAGAGACCCAGTACTTC. It encodes CASSPRTGGEETQYF. The chain joins TRBV18 to TRBJ2-5; 11 bases match TRBD1. The CDR3 loop spans 15 amino acids. CDR1 and CDR2 from the germline V gene are KGHSH and LQKENI. V trimming: 2 bases; J trimming: 3 bases; junction bases outside the gene matches: 2.

The CDR3 is CASSPDRAAGYTF. In nucleotides, the CDR3 is TGTGCCAGCAGTCCAGACAGGGCTGCGGGCTACACCTTC. The V and J genes are TRBV11-2 and TRBJ1-2; 7 nucleotides agree with TRBD1. The germline gives CDR1 SGHAT, CDR2 FQNNGV. This CDR3 is 13 amino acids long. With V trimmed by 6 bases and J by 8 bases, 9 bases remained unmatched.

The chain carries TRBV19 and TRBJ1-2; D gene unclear. Trimming took 5 bases from V and 4 from J, leaving 11 bases between them. CDR1 LNHDA and CDR2 SQIVND come from the germline V gene (reference sequence). The CDR3 extends over 13 amino acids. The CDR3 DNA reads TGTGCCAGTAGTCTCCGCCACCCCTATGGCTACACCTTC. Protein sequence: CASSLRHPYGYTF.

The V call is TRBV27, the J call TRBJ1-2; D call uncertain. Trimming stripped 5 bases from V and 7 bases from J, with 14 bases between. This CDR3 is built from 13 residues. Germline-derived CDR1 and CDR2 are MNHEY and SMNVEV (reference sequence). This CDR3 is CASSRGSGIGYTF. The CDR3 coding sequence is TGTGCCAGCAGTCGGGGAAGTGGGATTGGCTACACCTTC.